This T cell receptor (beta chain) was retrieved from a study of response to subunit inactivated influenza vaccine (dated by TCRdb to the late 2010s). In terms of the full investigation: Deep quantitative profiling of the T cell receptor repertoire was used in the study to follow responses to a trivalent subunit inactivated influenza vaccine. General conclusions and limits of the study: It was suggested by the authors that each seasonal influenza vaccination may recruit only a limited number of new T cells.

Library method: RT-PCR. Reads for this sample came from an Illumina HiSeq 2500. The raw public reads went through TCRdb reprocessing: fastp at Q25, MiXCR clone calling, in-frame beta chains kept. Identical CDR3 proteins give one entry, which carries the most common genes and DNA. The sample yields 290,000 or so distinct CDR3 sequences; around 22% were counted once. Together, the top ten hold about 9.4% of the sample. The CDR3 has 16 amino acids, counting the end cysteine and phenylalanine. Only the CDR3 part of the read is kept: 48 bases, read in frame from the first base. The germline V gene (reference sequence) yields LNHNV for CDR1 and YYDKDF for CDR2. V ends up 3 bases short and J 1 base short, with an unmatched junction base count of 8. About this clonotype: What this receptor recognizes is not known. Nothing much larger sits one base from this clone, and base qualities are not available.

This clonotype was obtained from a man between 50 and 75 years old who received an inactivated influenza vaccine. Donor details come from another sample of the same person, matched by shared clones. Sample: PBMCs from blood, taken approximately 22 months after vaccination. Recombination connected TRBV15 to TRBJ2-5; 7 central nucleotides agree with TRBD1. The CDR3 loop reads CATSSRPGGFQETQYF. The DNA is as follows: TGTGCCACCAGCAGTAGGCCAGGGGGATTCCAAGAGACCCAGTACTTC. The full variable domain, completed from the reference TRBV15 and TRBJ2-5 proteins outside the CDR3, reads DAMVIQNPRYQVTQFGKPVTLSCSQTLNHNVMYWYQQKSSQAPKLLFHYYDKDFNNEADTPDNFQSRRPNTSFCFLDIRSPGLGDTAMYLCATSSRPGGFQETQYFGPGTRLLVL.